These 6 T cell receptor beta chains were sequenced from one sample in a study of memory CD4+ T cells and cytomegalovirus serostatus (dated by TCRdb to the late 2010s). The library was prepared using the immunoSEQ multiplex PCR assay. TCRdb re-hosts the immuneACCESS table, in-frame sequences only. Its copies lack some clones; in the studies checked, an unresolved V gene accounts for under half of them, and the cause for the rest is not known. For this sample the table gives about 92,000 clones, of which 75% to 90% were detected only once. The ten top clones hold approximately 4% of the sample. Single viable CD3+CD4+CD8-CD45RO+ cells were sorted as memory CD4+ T cells on a FACSAria II. Sequenced sample: memory CD4+ T cells from blood. These receptors originate from an adult in good health and CMV-seropositive.

This chain joins TRBV18 and TRBJ2-7; 9 bases line up with TRBD2. The V segment lost 3 bases and the J segment 2 bases; nucleotides outside the gene matches: 5. The germline CDR1 and CDR2 sequences are KGHSH and LQKENI. CDR3 length: 15 amino acids. The CDR3 reads CASSPGSGSAYEQYF. DNA of the CDR3: TGTGCCAGCTCACCGGGTAGCGGGAGTGCCTACGAGCAGTACTTC.

V usage is TRBV7-2 and J usage is TRBJ1-2, with a tentative D call TRBD1 (5 bases). CDR1 is SGHTA and CDR2 is FQGNSA in the germline V gene. This CDR3 has 16 residues. V dropped 1 base and J dropped 0 bases, with 12 bases sitting between them. The CDR3 is CASSLDGAGTNYGYTF. CDR3 bases: TGTGCCAGCAGCTTAGACGGGGCAGGGACTAACTATGGCTACACCTTC.

The rearrangement joins TRBV6-1 to TRBJ2-7, with 10 bases that match TRBD2. This CDR3 comprises 15 residues. CDR1 and CDR2 from the germline V gene are MNHNS and SASEGT. Trimming removed 6 bases from V and 7 bases from J; junction bases left unmatched: 12. CDR3 protein: CASSGGASGSGEQYF. CDR3 DNA sequence: TGTGCCAGCAGCGGAGGGGCTAGCGGGAGCGGGGAGCAGTACTTC.

This chain links TRBV13 with TRBJ2-1, with TRBD2 matching over 8 bases. CDR1 PRHDT and CDR2 FYEKMQ come from the germline V gene (reference sequence). The CDR3 has 14 amino acids. V lost 3 bases, J lost 9 bases, and 7 bases stayed unmatched. The CDR3 loop is CASSFTGGRVEQFF. CDR3 coding DNA: TGTGCCAGCAGCTTCACGGGAGGGCGGGTTGAGCAGTTCTTC.

In its sample, this clone was seen a few times. The chain carries TRBV5-1 and TRBJ1-5; 7 bases align to TRBD1. Trimming at V came to 0 bases and at J to 6 bases, leaving 6 bases not matched to a gene. CDR1 SGHRS and CDR2 YFSETQ come from the germline V gene. The CDR3 runs to 15 residues. The CDR3 DNA reads TGCGCCAGCAGCTTGGAGGGACAGCCCTTTCAGCCCCAGCATTTT. As protein: CASSLEGQPFQPQHF. The full variable domain, with the rest looked up from reference TRBV5-1 and TRBJ1-5, is KAGVTQTPRYLIKTRGQQVTLSCSPISGHRSVSWYQQTPGQGLQFLFEYFSETQRNKGNFPGRFSGRQFSNSRSEMNVSTLELGDSALYLCASSLEGQPFQPQHFGDGTRLSIL.

The rearrangement joins TRBV6-6 to TRBJ2-7; 7 bases fit TRBD1. Trimming removed 5 bases from V and 4 bases from J; junction bases left unmatched: 5. The CDR3 is made up of 13 amino acids. Germline CDR1 reads MNHNY; CDR2 reads SVGAGI (reference sequence). CDR3 loop: CASSGRQGYEQYF. The CDR3 DNA reads as TGTGCCAGCAGTGGACGACAGGGTTACGAGCAGTACTTC.